Following are 11 T cell receptor beta chains from one sample sequenced in a study of T cells in Graves' hyperthyroidism and ophthalmopathy. RNA transcripts served as the template for amplifying TCR beta CDR3 regions. TCR CDR3 regions were first amplified by RT-PCR with HTBI primers. Via MiXCR, TCRdb re-called the multiplex PCR reads, giving one row per CDR3 protein. The data hold fewer than 400,000 distinct CDR3 sequences, with 16% observed a single time. The specimen was blood. These TCRs come from a man between 25 and 39 years old with Graves' hyperthyroidism.

The gene calls are TRBV20-1 and TRBJ1-6; D ambiguous. V lost 3 bases, J lost 0 bases, and 9 bases lay in between. CDR3 length: 15 amino acids. Germline CDR1 is DFQATT and CDR2 is SNEGSKA (reference sequence). In DNA form, the CDR3 reads TGCAGTGCTAGCGCCATGAGCTCCTATAATTCACCCCTCCACTTT. Its translation is CSASAMSSYNSPLHF.

This clonotype has only a few counts. The chain recombines TRBV6-5 with TRBJ1-2; D uncertain. CDR1 MNHEY and CDR2 SVGAGI come from the germline V gene. The CDR3 contains 16 residues. Trimming pared 2 bases from V and 0 bases from J, leaving 13 bases between. This CDR3 reads CASSYHRAGTNYGYTF. In DNA form, the CDR3 reads TGTGCCAGCAGTTACCATCGGGCAGGAACTAACTATGGCTACACCTTC.

This clonotype was counted at least ten times. The rearrangement links TRBV24-1 to TRBJ2-5, with TRBD2 matching over 9 bases. The germline V gene encodes CDR1 KGHDR and CDR2 SFDVKD. CDR3 length equals 16 residues. Trimming took 5 bases from V and 2 from J; bases not matched to a gene: 8. DNA of the CDR3: TGTGCCACCAGTGGGTTCAGCGGGGGGACTCAAGAGACCCAGTACTTC. Translating it yields CATSGFSGGTQETQYF.

This clonotype was observed at least ten times. The chain joins TRBV30 to TRBJ2-7; D is unresolved. The V end lost 2 bases, the J end lost 6 bases, and 14 bases lay between the germline ends. CDR1 GTSNPN and CDR2 SVGIG come from the germline V gene (reference sequence). This CDR3 region has 13 residues. The CDR3 sequence: CAWSPTRVGEQYF. The DNA of the CDR3 is TGTGCCTGGAGTCCTACCCGGGTGGGCGAGCAGTACTTC.

This clonotype was picked up many times. V and J are TRBV27 and TRBJ1-6; possibly TRBD1 for D (5 bases). V lost 2 bases, J lost 13 bases, and 18 bases lay in between. Per germline, CDR1 MNHEY and CDR2 SMNVEV (reference sequence). CDR3 length: 15 amino acids. The CDR3 nucleotides read TGTGCCAGCAGTTTAGACAGTCCTTCGTTGTCGCCCCTCCACTTT. Translation: CASSLDSPSLSPLHF.

This clonotype was found a few times. V usage is TRBV7-3 and J usage is TRBJ2-1; TRBD2 matches 12 bases. The germline CDR1 and CDR2 sequences are SGHTA and FQGTGA. Losses at the gene ends were 5 bases for V and 0 bases for J; bases not matched to a gene: 5. The CDR3 is 17 amino acids. The CDR3: CASSPTSGGSSYNEQFF. The CDR3 DNA reads as TGTGCCAGCAGCCCCACTAGCGGGGGGAGCTCCTACAATGAGCAGTTCTTC.

This clonotype was observed at least ten times. The V gene is TRBV11-2, the J gene TRBJ2-2; D remains unclear. The CDR3 has 15 amino acids. V shed 6 bases and J shed 4 bases, with 15 bases lying between them. Germline CDR1 and CDR2: SGHAT and FQNNGV. The CDR3 loop reads CASRAYGRVTGELFF. CDR3 in DNA: TGTGCCAGCAGGGCCTACGGCAGAGTCACCGGGGAGCTGTTTTTT. Supplemented by reference TRBV11-2 and TRBJ2-2, the full variable domain reads EAGVAQSPRYKIIEKRQSVAFWCNPISGHATLYWYQQILGQGPKLLIQFQNNGVVDDSQLPKDRFSAERLKGVDSTLKIQPAKLEDSAVYLCASRAYGRVTGELFFGEGSRLTVL.

The chain has TRBV11-2 and TRBJ2-1; TRBD2 aligns across 10 bases. The ends lost 5 bases at V and 3 bases at J; junction bases unmatched: 7. This CDR3 spans 16 amino acids. Germline CDR1 SGHAT, CDR2 FQNNGV. CDR3 nucleotide sequence: TGTGCCAGCAGCACCATAGCGGGAGGCCTCTACAATGAGCAGTTCTTC. It translates to CASSTIAGGLYNEQFF.

This clonotype was detected ten times or more. The chain couples TRBV7-3 to TRBJ1-2; D is ambiguous. The CDR3 loop spans 13 amino acids. V dropped 5 bases and J dropped 6 bases, with 13 bases sitting between them. Germline V gene lookup returns CDR1 SGHTA and CDR2 FQGTGA. The CDR3 DNA reads as TGTGCCAGCAGCGGGAGGGTCGGCGATGGCTACACCTTC. Protein product: CASSGRVGDGYTF.

In this sample, this clonotype turned up many times. The chain carries TRBV20-1 and TRBJ2-3, with 9 bases fitting TRBD2. The CDR3 loop spans 20 amino acids. Germline V gene lookup returns CDR1 DFQATT and CDR2 SNEGSKA (reference sequence). V lost 6 bases and J lost 2; bases outside the gene matches: 24. The CDR3 nucleotides are TGCAGTGCCAGGCCCCCCGCGGGGGGCGGGGGGGGACAACCCACAGATACGCAGTATTTT. Protein product: CSARPPAGGGGGQPTDTQYF.

This clonotype was counted at least ten times. The V and J genes are TRBV2 and TRBJ2-3; the D gene is possibly TRBD2 (5 bases). The germline V gene has CDR1 SNHLY and CDR2 FYNNEI. The CDR3 spans 12 residues. Trimming pared 7 bases from V and 4 bases from J, leaving 9 bases between. This chain's CDR3 is CASNLEADTQYF. The CDR3 nucleotides read TGTGCCAGCAATCTGGAGGCAGATACGCAGTATTTT.